This TCR beta chain was captured by sequencing in a study of T-cell reconstitution after alpha-beta-depleted transplantation in children. Study observations and caveats: Alpha-beta T cells about two months after transplant reportedly derived from several hundred expanded graft clones.

The TCRbeta library was prepared with unique molecular identifiers. TCRdb passed the PCR reads through MiXCR, listing each CDR3 protein once. The sample comprises 500,000 or so distinct CDR3 sequences, roughly 11% of which are singletons, and around 15% rests with the top ten. To note about this clonotype: Its antigen remains unknown.

The clonotype comes from a female patient aged 2-9 years who had a stem cell transplant for aplastic anemia, so the T cells may come from the graft donor. The sequences come from PBMCs, mostly from graft donor cells, collected 180 days after TCRalphabeta/CD19-depleted stem cell transplant.

The CDR3: CASRRVAGGGNEQFF. As DNA, the CDR3 is TGTGCCAGCAGACGAGTAGCGGGAGGTGGTAATGAGCAGTTCTTC. The V gene is TRBV11-2, the J gene TRBJ2-1; 10 positions agree with TRBD2. Germline values: CDR1 SGHAT, CDR2 FQNNGV. V was pared by 6 bases and J by 7 bases, with 9 bases of the junction left unmatched. This CDR3 spans 15 amino acids.